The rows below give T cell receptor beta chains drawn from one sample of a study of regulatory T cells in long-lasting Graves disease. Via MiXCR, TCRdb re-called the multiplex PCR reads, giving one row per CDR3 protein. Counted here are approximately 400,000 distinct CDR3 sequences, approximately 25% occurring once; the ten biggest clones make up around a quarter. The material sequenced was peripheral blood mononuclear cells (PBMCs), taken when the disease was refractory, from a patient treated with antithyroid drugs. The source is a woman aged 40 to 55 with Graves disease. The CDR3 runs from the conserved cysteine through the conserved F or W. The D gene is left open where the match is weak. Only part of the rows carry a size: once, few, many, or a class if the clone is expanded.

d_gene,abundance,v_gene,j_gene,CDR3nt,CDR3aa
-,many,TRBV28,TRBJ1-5,TGTGCCAGCAGTTTGGTTTTTACGGGGGCTAGCAATCAGCCCCAGCATTTT,CASSLVFTGASNQPQHF
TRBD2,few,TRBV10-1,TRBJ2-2,TGCGCCAGCAGTGAGGAGGCTAAAAGTCTAGCGGGAGTTCCCGGGGAGCTGTTTTTT,CASSEEAKSLAGVPGELFF
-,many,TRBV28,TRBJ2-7,TGTGCCAGCAGTCCAGTTTTGGGGGTTTACGAGCAGTACTTC,CASSPVLGVYEQYF
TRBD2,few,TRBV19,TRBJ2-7,TGTGCCAGTAGTATAGTCTCTAGCGGGAGTCGCGAGCAGTACTTC,CASSIVSSGSREQYF
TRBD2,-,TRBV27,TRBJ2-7,TGTGCCAGCAGTTTAATAGCGGGAGGGCCCTACGAGCAGTACTTC,CASSLIAGGPYEQYF
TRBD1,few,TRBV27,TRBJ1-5,TGTGCCAGCAGTTTATCGGGACAGGGTATCAATCAGCCCCAGCATTTT,CASSLSGQGINQPQHF
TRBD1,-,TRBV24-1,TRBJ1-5,TGTGCCACCAGCGTTGGACAGGGGGTAAATCAGCCCCAGCATTTT,CATSVGQGVNQPQHF
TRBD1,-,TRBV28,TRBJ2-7,TGTGCCAATCTACTTACACAGGGGAGTGCGCAGTACTTC,CANLLTQGSAQYF
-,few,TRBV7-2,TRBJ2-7,TGTGCCAGCAGCTTCGCGGGTTTTAGCGAGCAGTACTTC,CASSFAGFSEQYF
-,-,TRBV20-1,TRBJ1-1,TGCACCGCGGGGGCAGGGAAGAACACTGAAGCTTTCTTT,CTAGAGKNTEAFF
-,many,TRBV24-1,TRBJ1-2,TGTGCCACCAGTGATGCATATGGCTACACCTTC,CATSDAYGYTF
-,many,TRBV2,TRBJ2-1,TGTGCCAGCAGTGGGATAGGGAGCAATGAGCAGTTCTTC,CASSGIGSNEQFF
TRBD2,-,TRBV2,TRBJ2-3,TGTGCCAGCAGTGGGCTAGCGGCAGATACGCAGTATTTT,CASSGLAADTQYF
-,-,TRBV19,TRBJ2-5,TGTGCCAGTAGTATGTTATGGGGGGAAGAGACCCAGTACTTC,CASSMLWGEETQYF
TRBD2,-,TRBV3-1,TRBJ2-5,TGTGCCAGCAGCCAAGCCTTAGCGGGACTAGGAAAAGAGACCCAGTACTTC,CASSQALAGLGKETQYF
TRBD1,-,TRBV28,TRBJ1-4,TGTGCCAGCAGTTTTAATTTGGGACAGCCAACTAATGAAAAACTGTTTTTT,CASSFNLGQPTNEKLFF
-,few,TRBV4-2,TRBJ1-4,TGTGCCAGCAGCCAGGCTCAGGGGACAACTAATGAAAAACTGTTTTTT,CASSQAQGTTNEKLFF
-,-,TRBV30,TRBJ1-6,TGTGCCTGGAGGCTGTCCTATAATTCACCCCTCCACTTT,CAWRLSYNSPLHF
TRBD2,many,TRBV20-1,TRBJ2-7,TGCAGTGCCGGGACTAGCGGGAGCCTCTCCTACGAGCAGTACTTC,CSAGTSGSLSYEQYF
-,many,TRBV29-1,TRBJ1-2,TGCAGCGTTGAGGCCGGACCTTATGGCTACACCTTC,CSVEAGPYGYTF
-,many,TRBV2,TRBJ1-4,TGTGCCAGCCAGATTGAATTTGGCCGAAAACTGTTTTTT,CASQIEFGRKLFF
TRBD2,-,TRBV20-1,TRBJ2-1,TGCAGTGCTCTAGCGGCGGGAACCTACAATGAGCAGTTCTTC,CSALAAGTYNEQFF
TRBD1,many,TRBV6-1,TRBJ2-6,TGTGCCAGCAGTGGGGGACAGAGGTCTGGGGCCAACGTCCTGACTTTC,CASSGGQRSGANVLTF
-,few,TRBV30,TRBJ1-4,TGTGCTACGGCCTGGGGCAGAGAAGAGGGTGAAAAACTGTTTTTT,CATAWGREEGEKLFF
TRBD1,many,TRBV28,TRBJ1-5,TGTGCCAGCAGTTCCCGGGACAGACGTTTGAGGCAGCCCCAGCATTTT,CASSSRDRRLRQPQHF
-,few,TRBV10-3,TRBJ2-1,TGTGCCATCAGTGAGTCTCTCCTCTACAATGAGCAGTTCTTC,CAISESLLYNEQFF
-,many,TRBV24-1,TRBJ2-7,TGTGCCACCAGTGGCCTAGAGGACGAGCAGTACTTC,CATSGLEDEQYF
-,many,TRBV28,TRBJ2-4,TGTGCCAGCAGTCACCCCTCCAAAAACATTCAGTACTTC,CASSHPSKNIQYF
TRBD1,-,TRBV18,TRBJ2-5,TGTGCCAGCTCCCGGGGACAGTCACAAGAGACCCAGTACTTC,CASSRGQSQETQYF
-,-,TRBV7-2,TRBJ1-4,TGTGCCAGCGGCTTCCATGTCGGTAATGAAAAACTGTTTTTT,CASGFHVGNEKLFF
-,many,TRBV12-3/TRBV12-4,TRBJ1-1,TGTGCCAGCAGTTTTCAGTACACTGAAGCTTTCTTT,CASSFQYTEAFF
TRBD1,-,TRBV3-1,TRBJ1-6,TGTGCCAGCAGCCGGACAGGGGGATATTCACCCCTCCACTTT,CASSRTGGYSPLHF
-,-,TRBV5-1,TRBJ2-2,TGCGCCAGCAGCGTCTTTCAGCAGAAAGGCGGGGAGCTGTTTTTT,CASSVFQQKGGELFF
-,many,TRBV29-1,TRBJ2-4,TGCAGCATGGGACACCGAACAACCAAAAACATTCAGTACTTC,CSMGHRTTKNIQYF
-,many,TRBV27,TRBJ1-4,TGTGCCAGCAGCAGGCAGGGGTCTGAAAAACTGTTTTTT,CASSRQGSEKLFF
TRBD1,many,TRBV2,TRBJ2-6,TGTGCCAGCAGTGAACCGTCCCGGGACAGGGGCTCTGGGGCCAACGTCCTGACTTTC,CASSEPSRDRGSGANVLTF
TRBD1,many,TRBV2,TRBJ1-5,TGTGCCAGCAGCCTAACAGGGGATAGCAATCAGCCCCAGCATTTT,CASSLTGDSNQPQHF
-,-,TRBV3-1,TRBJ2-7,TGTGCCACCGACAGGTTCATTGTCGAGCAGTACTTC,CATDRFIVEQYF
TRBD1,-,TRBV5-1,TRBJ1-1,TGCGCCAGCAGCACTGAGGGACAGGCCATCCGTGAAGCTTTCTTT,CASSTEGQAIREAFF
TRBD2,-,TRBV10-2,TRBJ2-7,TGCCCCAGCACCCGGACTAGCGGGAGGTACGAGCAGTACTTC,CPSTRTSGRYEQYF
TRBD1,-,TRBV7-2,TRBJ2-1,TGTGCCAGCAGCCAACAGGGGTACAATGAGCAGTTCTTC,CASSQQGYNEQFF
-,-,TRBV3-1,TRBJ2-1,TGTGCCAGCAGCCAATACGGGATCTACAATGAGCAGTTCTTC,CASSQYGIYNEQFF
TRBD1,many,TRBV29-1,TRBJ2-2,TGCAGCGTGACAGGGGTAAACACCGGGGAGCTGTTTTTT,CSVTGVNTGELFF
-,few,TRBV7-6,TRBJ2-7,TGTGCCAGCAGCCGACAGGCGACCTACGAGCAGTACTTC,CASSRQATYEQYF
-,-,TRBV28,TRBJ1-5,TGTGCCGGCAATTCCTACAGGCTAATCAATCAGCCCCAGCATTTT,CAGNSYRLINQPQHF
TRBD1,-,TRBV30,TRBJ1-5,TGTGCCGTTGGGACAGGGAACTTCCAGCCCCAGCATTTT,CAVGTGNFQPQHF
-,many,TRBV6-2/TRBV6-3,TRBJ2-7,TGTGCCAGCAGTACCACTAAAGGCGGCAGGGTACACGAGCAGTACTTC,CASSTTKGGRVHEQYF
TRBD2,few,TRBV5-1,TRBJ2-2,TGCGCCAGCAGCCTAGGGACTAGTCGGAACACCGGGGAGCTGTTTTTT,CASSLGTSRNTGELFF
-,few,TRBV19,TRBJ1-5,TGTGCCAGTAGTGGACCGAGGGGGGGCACGAATAGCAATCAGCCCCAGCATTTT,CASSGPRGGTNSNQPQHF
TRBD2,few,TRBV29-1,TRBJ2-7,TGCAGCGTTGAAGATTGGGCGGGAGATCCCCACGAGCAGTACTTC,CSVEDWAGDPHEQYF
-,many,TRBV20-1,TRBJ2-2,TGCAGTGCTAGAAGGGACATTTACACCGGGGAGCTGTTTTTT,CSARRDIYTGELFF
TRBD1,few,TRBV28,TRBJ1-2,TGTGCCATCGAAGCAGGGGGCGATTTTACTGGCTACACCTTC,CAIEAGGDFTGYTF
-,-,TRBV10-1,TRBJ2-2,TGCGCCAGCGGGGAGGTGGGAGTAGATACCGGGGAGCTGTTTTTT,CASGEVGVDTGELFF
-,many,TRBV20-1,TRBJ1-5,TGCAGTGCTTCGGCGGGGGTACCCTATCAGCCCCAGCATTTT,CSASAGVPYQPQHF
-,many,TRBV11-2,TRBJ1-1,TGTGCCAGCAGCCCAACTCAGGAAAGGGGGTGGACTGAAGCTTTCTTT,CASSPTQERGWTEAFF
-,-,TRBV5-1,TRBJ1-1,TGCGCCAGCAGCTTACTGACGGGGACAGAAGCTTTCTTT,CASSLLTGTEAFF